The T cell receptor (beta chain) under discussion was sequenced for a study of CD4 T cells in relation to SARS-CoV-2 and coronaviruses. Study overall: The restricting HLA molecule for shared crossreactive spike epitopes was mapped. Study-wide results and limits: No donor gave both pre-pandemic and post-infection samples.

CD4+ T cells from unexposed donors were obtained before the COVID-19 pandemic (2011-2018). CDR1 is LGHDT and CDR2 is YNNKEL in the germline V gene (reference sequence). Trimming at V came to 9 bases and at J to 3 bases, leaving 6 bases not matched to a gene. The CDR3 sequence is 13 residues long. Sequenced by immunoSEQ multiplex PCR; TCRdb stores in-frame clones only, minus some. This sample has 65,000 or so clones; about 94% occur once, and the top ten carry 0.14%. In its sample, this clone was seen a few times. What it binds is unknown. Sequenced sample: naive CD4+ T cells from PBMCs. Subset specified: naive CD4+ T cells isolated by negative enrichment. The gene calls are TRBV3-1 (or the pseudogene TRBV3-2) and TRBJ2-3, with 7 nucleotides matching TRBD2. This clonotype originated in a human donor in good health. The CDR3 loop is CASRPGGTDTQYF. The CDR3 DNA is TGTGCCAGTCGCCCCGGGGGGACAGATACGCAGTATTTT.